The entry below describes one T cell receptor beta chain. Its antigen is not known. This entry is derived from a study of identical twins. MiXCR, run by TCRdb on the 5' RACE reads, gives a single entry per CDR3 protein. The sample yields hundreds of thousands of distinct CDR3 sequences, 9% to 15% seen once. Findings of the study overall: Models underestimated how often monozygotic twins shared out-of-frame TCR alpha. Sequences that were out-of-frame, alpha and twin-shared displayed an excess of low generation probability.

J gave up 5 bases and V 2 bases, and 4 bases lay outside the gene matches. This CDR3 comprises 15 residues. These records were also assigned to another study, of yellow fever vaccine responses in identical twins. From that report: Twins reportedly showed a vaccine T cell response that seemed partly convergent and partly personalized.

The sample taken for sequencing was PBMCs. The receptor's source is a woman in her late teens or twenties in good health. The chain links TRBV12-3 or TRBV12-4 to TRBJ2-5, with 11 nucleotides matching TRBD1. The CDR3 region is CASSLRTGGWETQYF. The CDR3 DNA sequence: TGTGCCAGCAGTTTAAGGACAGGGGGCTGGGAGACCCAGTACTTC.